This T cell receptor (beta chain) was recovered during a study of neurological immune-mediated disorders. Study observations and caveats: Among expanded clones, no CDR3 amino acid sequences were shared across subjects, a pattern suggesting private repertoires in all groups. The most TCR clonal expansion was seen in HTLV-1-associated myelopathy, and the least was seen in multiple sclerosis, which fell below healthy controls.

About this clonotype itself: The antigen remains undetermined.

TCRdb re-called the 5' RACE reads with MiXCR, one entry per CDR3 protein. The sample records about 19,000 distinct CDR3 sequences, 7% to 8.5% being singletons. The sequenced material came from CD8+ T cells from blood. The receptor comes from a woman in her twenties or thirties with HTLV-1-associated myelopathy (HAM/TSP).

CDR3 region: CAWKSDTDTQYF. The CDR3 bases are TGTGCCTGGAAGAGTGATACAGATACGCAGTATTTT. The chain is built from TRBV30 and TRBJ2-3; no definite D call. Per germline, CDR1 GTSNPN and CDR2 SVGIG (reference sequence). V dropped 4 bases and J dropped 3 bases, with 8 bases sitting between them. The CDR3 consists of 12 residues.